One and the same sample provided the 5 T cell receptor beta chains below, sequenced in a study of regulatory T cells in long-lasting Graves disease. Investigators prepared the TCR beta libraries by applying iRepertoire HTBI primers and Arm-PCR of CDR3 regions. From the multiplex PCR reads, TCRdb called clonotypes with MiXCR, one entry per CDR3 protein. The sample holds about 430,000 distinct CDR3 sequences, roughly 23% seen once. Time point given: persistent/refractory GD, antithyroid drugs over 5 years with positive TRAb. The authors made the TCR library using RNA they extracted from PBMCs. The input for sequencing was peripheral blood mononuclear cells (PBMCs), taken when the disease was refractory, from a patient treated with antithyroid drugs. These receptors came from a female donor with Graves disease.

This clonotype came up many times. This chain uses TRBV12-3 or TRBV12-4 with TRBJ1-1; no reliable D call. With 3 bases removed from V and 0 bases from J, the gap between germline ends came to 8 bases. The CDR3 sequence is 14 residues long. CDR3: CASSFWGMNTEAFF. The CDR3 DNA sequence: TGTGCCAGCAGTTTCTGGGGAATGAACACTGAAGCTTTCTTT.

This clonotype appeared many times. This chain joins TRBV28 and TRBJ2-1; no clear D. The CDR3 length is 9 residues. Per germline, CDR1 MDHEN and CDR2 SYDVKM. The V gene lost 10 bases and the J gene lost 8 bases, with 6 bases spanning the gap. CDR3 coding DNA: TGTGCCACCACGGATGAGCAGTTCTTC. It encodes CATTDEQFF.

This clonotype showed up many times. The chain joins TRBV28 to TRBJ1-5, with 7 bases matching TRBD1. Germline loops: CDR1 MDHEN, CDR2 SYDVKM. Trimming removed 8 bases from V and 7 bases from J; junction bases left unmatched: 8. The CDR3 loop spans 13 amino acids. The CDR3 DNA follows: TGTGCCAGCCGGAGGGGGCCCTCCCAGCCCCAGCATTTT. As protein: CASRRGPSQPQHF.

This chain links TRBV4-1 with TRBJ2-1; 12 bases match TRBD2. The CDR3 sequence is 15 residues long. V shed 1 base, J shed 10 bases, and the junction held 5 bases outside the gene matches. CDR1 is MGHRA, CDR2 YSYEKL, per germline. CDR3 bases: TGCGCCAGCAGCCAAGTGACTAGCGGGAGAAACGAGCAGTTCTTC. It codes for CASSQVTSGRNEQFF.

This clonotype turned up a few times. V usage is TRBV5-1 and J usage is TRBJ2-7; 7 nucleotides agree with TRBD1. Germline V CDR1 and CDR2: SGHRS, YFSETQ. J was trimmed by 1 base and V by 5 bases; bases with no gene match: 6. The CDR3 runs to 14 residues. For the CDR3, the DNA is TGCGCCAGCAGGGAACCGGGACAGTCCTACGAGCAGTACTTC. Its protein is CASREPGQSYEQYF.